The table lists the clone carrying this T cell receptor (beta chain) with many counts. Its antigen is still unknown. The record originates from a study of early T cells in non-severe SARS-CoV-2 infection. Study findings and constraints: Anti-spike CD8 specificities were favored by VDJdb matching, whose results missed private and CD4 specificities.

In germline, CDR1 is MNHNS, CDR2 SASEGT. The CDR3 runs to 16 residues. Trimming left V 4 bases short and J 3 bases short, with 18 bases between. Unique molecular identifiers were affixed to single, distinct cDNA molecules. Using its own MiXCR run on the 5' RACE reads, TCRdb lists one record per CDR3 protein. The sample includes 60,000 or so distinct CDR3 sequences, around 13% seen only once; the top ten take approximately 4.4%. The source is an adult who was a healthcare worker with PCR-confirmed SARS-CoV-2 infection or an uninfected control (not recorded which). The V call is TRBV6-1, the J call TRBJ1-2; D is perhaps TRBD1 (6 bases). The sequenced sample consisted of whole blood. The CDR3 coding sequence is TGTGCCAGCAGTGCGGGACAAGCTGGCCCGGACTATGGCTACACCTTC. Translating it yields CASSAGQAGPDYGYTF.